The T cell receptor beta chain described here comes from a study of technical replicates of blood from a handful of donors (dated by TCRdb to about 2017). Turning to this clone: Its antigen is still unknown. It has no much larger one-base neighbor in the sample; base qualities were not kept.

Receptor amplification or capture employed the immunoSEQ multiplex PCR assay. TCRdb's version of the immuneACCESS table is confined to in-frame rearrangements and falls short of the full clone set. An unresolved V gene accounts for under half of the shortfall where checked; the remainder is of unknown origin. Counted in this sample were about 56,000 clones; 93% of them appeared once. Of the sample, less than 5.5% falls within the top ten clones. CDR1 and CDR2, looked up from the germline V gene, are SGDLS and YYNGEE. Clipping removes 3 bases from V and 6 bases from J, with 3 as the unmatched junction base count. The CDR3, cysteine through phenylalanine, is 14 amino acids long. Only the CDR3 DNA stays, 42 bases, in frame from base 1.

The receptor comes from a human donor in good health. Some clones in this sample may be carry-over from other donors' samples. The sequence joins TRBV9 to TRBJ1-5, with 10 bases matching TRBD1. The sequencing sample was made of PBMCs. The DNA sequence is given as TGTGCCAGCAGCGGGACAGGGGGAAGTCAGCCCCAGCATTTT. Translation gives CASSGTGGSQPQHF.